These 15 T cell receptor beta chains originate from one sample sequenced in a study of cytomegalovirus exposure and HLA in healthy donors. Primers for the PCR totalled 60 Vbeta and 13 Jbeta. Produced via immunoSEQ multiplex PCR; TCRdb's table is partial and in-frame only. This sample has fewer than 200,000 clones, with approximately 84% found just once. Material: PBMCs. The receptors were sampled from a female donor in good health and CMV-seronegative.

This chain joins TRBV30 and TRBJ2-3; TRBD2 agrees at 14 bases. This CDR3 comprises 15 residues. Germline V CDR1 and CDR2: GTSNPN, SVGIG (reference sequence). V trimming: 0 bases; J trimming: 6 bases; junction bases outside the gene matches: 2. The DNA of the CDR3 is TGTGCCTGGAGTGTAGGACTAGCGGGGGGCGATACGCAGTATTTT. Protein sequence: CAWSVGLAGGDTQYF.

This rearrangement joins TRBV5-1 to TRBJ1-1; TRBD1 agrees at 7 bases. The germline CDR1 and CDR2 sequences are SGHRS and YFSETQ. This CDR3 has 15 amino acids. The J segment lost 3 bases and the V segment lost 3 bases, leaving 8 bases of the junction unmatched. The CDR3 sequence: CASSWTGTRHTEAFF. The CDR3 DNA follows: TGCGCCAGCAGCTGGACAGGTACGAGGCACACTGAAGCTTTCTTT.

This chain uses TRBV6-5 with TRBJ1-1; D may be TRBD1 (6 bases). V was pared by 10 bases and J by 4 bases, with 19 bases between. From germline, CDR1 is MNHEY and CDR2 SVGAGI. This CDR3 spans 14 amino acids. CDR3 nucleotides: TGTGCCACTTCGGGGGGGGGCGGGGGCACTGAAGCTTTCTTT. This encodes CATSGGGGGTEAFF.

This sequence joins TRBV30 and TRBJ1-5, with 9 bases lining up with TRBD1. Germline V lookup: CDR1 GTSNPN, CDR2 SVGIG (reference sequence). V shed 2 bases and J 5 bases; nucleotides not matched to a gene: 10. The CDR3 is made up of 16 amino acids. In DNA, the CDR3 is TGTGCCTGGAGTACTCCACAGGGGGCAAGGGATCAGCCCCAGCATTTT. It codes for CAWSTPQGARDQPQHF.

This chain uses TRBV2 with TRBJ2-2, with a tentative D call TRBD1 (5 bases). Trimming left V 1 base short and J 6 bases short, with 12 bases between. The CDR3 spans 15 residues. The germline V gene has CDR1 SNHLY and CDR2 FYNNEI. Written as DNA, the CDR3 is TGTGCCAGCAGTGAAGACCTCAGGGCGGCCGGGGAGCTGTTTTTT. Protein: CASSEDLRAAGELFF. The variable domain in full, completed from reference TRBV2 and TRBJ2-2, reads EPEVTQTPSHQVTQMGQEVILRCVPISNHLYFYWYRQILGQKVEFLVSFYNNEISEKSEIFDDQFSVERPDGSNFTLKIRSTKLEDSAMYFCASSEDLRAAGELFFGEGSRLTVL.

V usage is TRBV27 and J usage is TRBJ2-5; 11 positions agree with TRBD1. This CDR3 is built from 18 residues. J was trimmed by 5 bases and V by 6 bases; bases with no gene match: 17. CDR1 and CDR2 from the germline V gene are MNHEY and SMNVEV (reference sequence). CDR3 sequence reads: CASSSGLGGQGAGETQYF. CDR3 DNA sequence: TGTGCCAGCAGCTCCGGCCTAGGAGGACAGGGGGCTGGGGAGACCCAGTACTTC.

The chain employs TRBV7-9 and TRBJ1-4; D is unresolved. CDR3 length equals 12 residues. The germline V gene encodes CDR1 SEHNR and CDR2 FQNEAQ (reference sequence). Trimming pared 1 base from V and 8 bases from J, leaving 5 bases between. CDR3 sequence: CASSLDSEKLFF. The CDR3, as DNA: TGTGCCAGCAGCTTAGACTCCGAAAAACTGTTTTTT.

This clone was seen only once. The chain joins TRBV5-1 to TRBJ2-5, with 7 positions matching TRBD1. CDR1 and CDR2 from the germline V gene are SGHRS and YFSETQ. The CDR3 is 16 residues long. J gave up 4 bases and V 0 bases, and 9 bases lay outside the gene matches. The CDR3 sequence: CASSLGQGTNPETQYF. The CDR3 nucleotides are TGCGCCAGCAGCTTGGGACAGGGAACAAATCCAGAGACCCAGTACTTC. Looking up the rest from reference TRBV5-1 and TRBJ2-5 gives the full variable domain: KAGVTQTPRYLIKTRGQQVTLSCSPISGHRSVSWYQQTPGQGLQFLFEYFSETQRNKGNFPGRFSGRQFSNSRSEMNVSTLELGDSALYLCASSLGQGTNPETQYFGPGTRLLVL.

The chain links TRBV2 to TRBJ1-4; weak D call: TRBD1 (5 bases). Trimming took off 7 bases at V and 0 bases at J, with 15 bases between the two ends. CDR1 is SNHLY and CDR2 is FYNNEI in the germline V gene. This CDR3 has 16 residues. The CDR3 DNA follows: TGTGCCAGCACAAGGACACGATCAGCAACTAATGAAAAACTGTTTTTT. Protein: CASTRTRSATNEKLFF.

This clone has a single count. The V call is TRBV6-1, the J call TRBJ2-7; 7 bases are a match to TRBD2. Germline V gene data show CDR1 as MNHNS and CDR2 as SASEGT. Losses at the gene ends were 11 bases for V and 3 bases for J; bases not matched to a gene: 4. The CDR3 extends over 11 amino acids. The CDR3 DNA follows: TGTGCCCTACGGGGGGTCTACGAGCAGTACTTC. Translating it yields CALRGVYEQYF.

The chain links TRBV5-6 to TRBJ2-5; TRBD2 matches 8 bases. The J call could be wrong; TRBJ2-7 is a better fit for the DNA end. This CDR3 comprises 15 residues. Looked up from germline, CDR1 is SGHDT and CDR2 is YYEEEE. The CDR3 here is CASSPPGGSSYEQYF. In nucleotides, the CDR3 is TGTGCCAGCAGCCCCCCGGGGGGGAGCTCCTACGAGCAGTACTTC.

The chain carries TRBV2 and TRBJ2-3; 14 bases are shared with TRBD2. The trim removed 4 bases at V and 7 bases at J, leaving 16 bases unmatched. The CDR3 runs to 19 residues. From germline, CDR1 is SNHLY and CDR2 FYNNEI. The CDR3 reads CASSGTSGGPWGGMNTQYF. DNA for the CDR3: TGTGCCAGCAGTGGGACTAGCGGGGGGCCCTGGGGTGGCATGAATACGCAGTATTTT.

The chain joins TRBV9 to TRBJ1-2; tentatively, D is TRBD1 (6 bases). Germline CDR1 reads SGDLS; CDR2 reads YYNGEE. CDR3 length: 13 amino acids. Trimming stripped 0 bases from V and 7 bases from J, with 10 bases between. CDR3 sequence (DNA): TGTGCCAGCAGCGTAGCGGGACAACCTGGCTACACCTTC. Encoded protein: CASSVAGQPGYTF.

V and J are TRBV2 and TRBJ1-2; D ambiguous. The CDR3 consists of 13 residues. With 5 bases removed from V and 8 bases from J, the gap between germline ends came to 15 bases. Germline assignment: CDR1 SNHLY and CDR2 FYNNEI. This CDR3 is CASSPNGIEGYTF. Written as DNA, the CDR3 is TGTGCCAGCAGTCCAAACGGGATCGAAGGCTACACCTTC.

V gene TRBV15 combines with J gene TRBJ2-3; D is possibly TRBD1 (5 bases). The germline V and J ends were trimmed by 0 bases and 9 bases, with 10 bases remaining between them. This CDR3 is built from 13 residues. Germline CDR1 reads LNHNV; CDR2 reads YYDKDF (reference sequence). CDR3 sequence reads: CATSRDRAGTQYF. CDR3 nucleotide sequence: TGTGCCACCAGCAGAGACAGGGCTGGGACGCAGTATTTT. Variable domain in full (rest from reference TRBV15 and TRBJ2-3): DAMVIQNPRYQVTQFGKPVTLSCSQTLNHNVMYWYQQKSSQAPKLLFHYYDKDFNNEADTPDNFQSRRPNTSFCFLDIRSPGLGDTAMYLCATSRDRAGTQYFGPGTRLTVL.